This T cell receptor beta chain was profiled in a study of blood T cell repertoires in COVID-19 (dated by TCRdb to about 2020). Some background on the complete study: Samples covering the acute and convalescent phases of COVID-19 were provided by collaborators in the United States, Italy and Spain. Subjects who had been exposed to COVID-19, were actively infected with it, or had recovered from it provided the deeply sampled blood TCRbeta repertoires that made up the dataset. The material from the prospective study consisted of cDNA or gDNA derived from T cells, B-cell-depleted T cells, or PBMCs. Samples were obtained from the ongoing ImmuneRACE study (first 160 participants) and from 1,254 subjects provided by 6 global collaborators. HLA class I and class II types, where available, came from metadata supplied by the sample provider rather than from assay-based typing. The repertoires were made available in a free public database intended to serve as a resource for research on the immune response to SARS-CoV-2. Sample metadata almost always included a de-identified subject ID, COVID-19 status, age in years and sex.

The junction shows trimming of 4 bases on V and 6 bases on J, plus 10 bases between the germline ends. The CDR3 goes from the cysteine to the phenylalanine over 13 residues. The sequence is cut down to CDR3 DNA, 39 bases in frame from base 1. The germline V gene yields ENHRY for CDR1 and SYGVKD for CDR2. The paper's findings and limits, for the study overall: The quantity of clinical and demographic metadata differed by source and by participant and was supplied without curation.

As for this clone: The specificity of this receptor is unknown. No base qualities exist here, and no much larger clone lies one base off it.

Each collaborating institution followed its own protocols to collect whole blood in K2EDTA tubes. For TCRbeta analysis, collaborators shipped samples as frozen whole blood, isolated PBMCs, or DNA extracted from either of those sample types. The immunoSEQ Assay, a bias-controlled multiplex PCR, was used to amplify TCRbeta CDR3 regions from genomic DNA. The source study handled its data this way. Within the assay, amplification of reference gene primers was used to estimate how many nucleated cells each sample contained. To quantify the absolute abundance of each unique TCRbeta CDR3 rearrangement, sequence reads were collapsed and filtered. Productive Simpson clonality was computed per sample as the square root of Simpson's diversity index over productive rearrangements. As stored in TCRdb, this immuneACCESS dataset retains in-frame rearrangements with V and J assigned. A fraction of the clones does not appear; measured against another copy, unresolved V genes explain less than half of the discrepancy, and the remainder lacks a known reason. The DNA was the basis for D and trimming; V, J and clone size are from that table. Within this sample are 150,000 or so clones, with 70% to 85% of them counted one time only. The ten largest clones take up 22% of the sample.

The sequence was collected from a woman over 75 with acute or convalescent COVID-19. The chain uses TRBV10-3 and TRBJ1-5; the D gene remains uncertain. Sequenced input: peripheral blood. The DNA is TGTGCCATCAGTGCGGGAGAGGTTCAGCCCCAGCATTTT. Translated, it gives CAISAGEVQPQHF.